This T cell receptor beta chain was identified in a study of blood T cell repertoires in COVID-19. Overall study context: The samples span acute and convalescent COVID-19 from the United States, Italy and Spain. PBMCs, B-cell-depleted T cells, or T cells provided the cDNA or gDNA that made up the material.

The germline CDR1 and CDR2 sequences are LGHNA and YNFKEQ. The V and J ends lost 4 bases and 10 bases, in that order; junction bases with no gene match: 15. The CDR3 runs 16 residues. Generated by immunoSEQ multiplex PCR, the TCRdb table keeps only in-frame clones and is missing some. This table holds roughly 120,000 clones, more than 90% found once. V is TRBV4-2 and J is TRBJ1-1; 10 bases align to TRBD1. Sample: peripheral blood. This receptor was obtained from a man aged 50-60 years with active COVID-19. CDR3 sequence reads: CASSLSFGDRGLGAFF. CDR3 in DNA: TGTGCCAGCAGCCTAAGTTTTGGGGACAGGGGCTTGGGAGCTTTCTTT.